One and the same sample provided the 21 T cell receptor beta chains below, sequenced in a study of tumor-infiltrating lymphocytes in glioblastoma multiforme (dated by TCRdb to the late 2010s). The sequencer was an Illumina HiSeq 2500. TCRB libraries were built from RNA via three nested multiplex PCR rounds using a modified ARM-PCR protocol with multiple V-beta primers and a C-beta primer. TCRdb reworked the public reads: Q25 trimming with fastp, MiXCR clone assembly, productive beta chains retained. One record per CDR3 amino acid sequence lists the most common genes and DNA. This sample gives about 19,000 distinct CDR3 sequences in total; 55% to 75% of them show up just once. The ten most abundant clones make up approximately 20% of the sample. What was sequenced was peripheral blood. Every receptor here comes from a male donor with glioblastoma.

Comments on this clonotype: A much bigger clone sits one base away, suggesting this may be a read error. The chain recombines TRBV5-1 with TRBJ2-7, with a weak D call TRBD2 (5 bases). The germline V gene has CDR1 SGHRS and CDR2 YFSETQ. V dropped 5 bases and J dropped 3 bases, with 12 bases sitting between them. This CDR3 has 13 residues. In nucleotides, the CDR3 is TGCGCCAGCAGTAGGACTCCTAACTACGAGCAGTACTTC. Translated, it gives CASSRTPNYEQYF. The full variable domain, with the rest looked up from reference TRBV5-1 and TRBJ2-7, is KAGVTQTPRYLIKTRGQQVTLSCSPISGHRSVSWYQQTPGQGLQFLFEYFSETQRNKGNFPGRFSGRQFSNSRSEMNVSTLELGDSALYLCASSRTPNYEQYFGPGTRLTVT.

The V and J genes are TRBV11-2 and TRBJ2-7; 7 positions agree with TRBD1. Per the germline V gene, CDR1 is SGHAT and CDR2 is FQNNGV. The CDR3 covers 13 residues. Trimming cost V 4 bases and J 9 bases; bases outside gene matches: 9. Here the CDR3 reads CASSSAQGTMQYF. Here the CDR3 DNA reads TGTGCCAGCAGCTCCGCACAGGGGACGATGCAGTACTTC.

Comment on this clonotype: The conserved closing phenylalanine or tryptophan is absent in this CDR3, likely reflecting a read error. It is unclear where the CDR3 begins or ends on the DNA, so no DNA is shown, and the CDR3 is as TCRdb lists it. The chain links TRBV11-2 to TRBJ1-1; the table's D call, TRBD1, was not checked against the DNA. The CDR3 spans 13 amino acids, including both terminal residues. Germline lookup yields CDR1 SGHAT and CDR2 FQNNGV. CDR3 in amino acids: CASSFQGALESFL.

The chain combines TRBV10-3 with TRBJ2-7, with 13 positions matching TRBD2. The J segment lost 5 bases and the V segment lost 10 bases, leaving 14 bases of the junction unmatched. CDR3 size: 16 residues. CDR1 and CDR2 (germline): ENHRY, SYGVKD. CDR3 residues: CATGVTSGRSGNEQYF. CDR3 nucleotide sequence: TGTGCCACCGGGGTGACTAGCGGGAGGTCCGGGAACGAGCAGTACTTC.

This rearrangement joins TRBV11-2 to TRBJ2-1; TRBD2 matches 11 bases. V lost 4 bases and J lost 5; bases outside the gene matches: 16. This CDR3 contains 19 residues. Germline values: CDR1 SGHAT, CDR2 FQNNGV. CDR3 residues: CASSSSPRSTLAGDNEQFF. The CDR3 nucleotides read TGTGCCAGCAGCTCCTCGCCCAGATCAACACTAGCGGGGGACAATGAGCAGTTCTTC.

Only a few counts were recorded for this clonotype. CDR3 coding DNA: TGTGCCAGCAGCTTAGATCTCCGCGAGCAGTACTTC. Residues: CASSLDLREQYF. The chain employs TRBV11-2 and TRBJ2-7, with D unclear. Germline lookup yields CDR1 SGHAT and CDR2 FQNNGV. With 0 bases removed from V and 6 bases from J, the gap between germline ends came to 6 bases. The CDR3 has 12 residues. The variable domain in full, completed from reference TRBV11-2 and TRBJ2-7, reads EAGVAQSPRYKIIEKRQSVAFWCNPISGHATLYWYQQILGQGPKLLIQFQNNGVVDDSQLPKDRFSAERLKGVDSTLKIQPAKLEDSAVYLCASSLDLREQYFGPGTRLTVT.

The chain recombines TRBV6-6 with TRBJ2-5, with 8 bases matching TRBD2. This CDR3 region has 19 residues. Trimming took 0 bases from V and 4 from J; bases not matched to a gene: 16. The V gene's germline CDR1 is MNHNY and CDR2 SVGAGI (reference sequence). The CDR3 loop reads CASSYSGSGNEGGRETQYF. The DNA for the CDR3 is TGTGCCAGCAGTTACTCGGGTAGCGGGAATGAGGGAGGAAGAGAGACCCAGTACTTC.

Only a few counts were recorded for this clonotype. J is TRBJ2-5 and V is TRBV18; D is unresolved. Germline V lookup: CDR1 KGHSH, CDR2 LQKENI. CDR3 size: 13 residues. Between the trimmed V and J ends, which lost 2 bases and 5 bases, there was a span of 9 bases. The CDR3 protein is CASSPEPAETQYF. The CDR3 nucleotides are TGTGCCAGCTCACCAGAGCCGGCCGAGACCCAGTACTTC.

The J gene is TRBJ2-3, the V gene TRBV19; maybe TRBD2 (6 bases). The germline V gene encodes CDR1 LNHDA and CDR2 SQIVND (reference sequence). The length of the CDR3 is 14 residues. With 5 bases removed from V and 2 bases from J, the gap between germline ends came to 11 bases. CDR3 DNA: TGTGCCAGTAGTTTAGGAGGGACCACAGATACGCAGTATTTT. Protein sequence: CASSLGGTTDTQYF.

The chain links TRBV20-1 to TRBJ2-5; 11 nucleotides line up with TRBD2. V lost 5 bases and J lost 4; bases outside the gene matches: 18. Germline V gene lookup returns CDR1 DFQATT and CDR2 SNEGSKA (reference sequence). The length of the CDR3 is 18 residues. The CDR3 sequence: CSAWGVPSSGGRPETQYF. DNA of the CDR3: TGCAGTGCTTGGGGCGTGCCATCTAGCGGGGGGCGGCCAGAGACCCAGTACTTC.

The DNA for the CDR3 is TGTGCTAGTGGTGGGACTAGCGGGATCTCCTACAATGAGCAGTTCTTC. This encodes CASGGTSGISYNEQFF. This chain uses TRBV12-5 with TRBJ2-1, with 13 bases identical to TRBD2. Germline trimming cut 5 bases from V and 0 bases from J; bases unmatched to any gene: 1. CDR3 length: 16 residues. The germline CDR1 and CDR2 sequences are LGHNT and FRNRAP.

The chain has TRBV20-1 and TRBJ1-5; D unclear. CDR3 length: 14 amino acids. CDR1 DFQATT and CDR2 SNEGSKA come from the germline V gene (reference sequence). Here the CDR3 DNA reads TGCAATCCCCTCCCAGGCCACGGAAACCAGCCCCAGCATTTT. Residues: CNPLPGHGNQPQHF.

As to this clonotype: It may be a read error: a sequence one base away is much more abundant. The V and J genes are TRBV30 and TRBJ2-1; D is unresolved. Germline V lookup: CDR1 GTSNPN, CDR2 SVGIG (reference sequence). The CDR3 totals 13 residues. The CDR3 sequence: CAWSVPAYSEQFF. Written as DNA, the CDR3 is TGTGCCTGGAGTGTACCAGCTTACAGTGAGCAGTTCTTC.

This chain links TRBV6-2 or TRBV6-3 with TRBJ2-1; TRBD2 matches at 13 bases. Germline V gives CDR1 MNHEY, CDR2 SVGEGT. The CDR3 has 16 amino acids. V lost 6 bases and J lost 3; bases outside the gene matches: 5. In DNA, the CDR3 is TGTGCCAGCAGCGGACTAGCGGGAGTAGGCTACAATGAGCAGTTCTTC. As protein: CASSGLAGVGYNEQFF.

This clonotype was seen more than once but under ten times. The junction departs from the called germline gene at one end, perhaps through a read error. This sequence joins TRBV19 and TRBJ2-1; D gene uncertain. Germline V lookup: CDR1 LNHDA, CDR2 SQIVND (reference sequence). This CDR3 spans 13 amino acids. The CDR3 reads CDSSSGIYNEQFF. The CDR3 bases are TGTGACAGTAGTAGTGGGATCTACAATGAGCAGTTCTTC.

Concerning this clonotype itself: A junction boundary mismatches the germline segment, possibly from a read error. The rearrangement links TRBV11-2 to TRBJ2-5; D may be TRBD1 or TRBD2 (7 bases each). Germline V lookup: CDR1 SGHAT, CDR2 FQNNGV. This CDR3 region has 14 residues. This CDR3 reads CTSSQGGSPETQYF. CDR3 DNA: TGTACCAGCAGCCAGGGGGGGTCCCCGGAGACCCAGTACTTC. Looking up the rest from reference TRBV11-2 and TRBJ2-5 gives the full variable domain: EAGVAQSPRYKIIEKRQSVAFWCNPISGHATLYWYQQILGQGPKLLIQFQNNGVVDDSQLPKDRFSAERLKGVDSTLKIQPAKLEDSAVYLCTSSQGGSPETQYFGPGTRLLVL.

This clonotype was recorded a few times. This chain links TRBV19 with TRBJ2-1; 12 bases fit TRBD2. Germline V lookup: CDR1 LNHDA, CDR2 SQIVND (reference sequence). Trimming cost V 7 bases and J 3 bases; bases outside gene matches: 4. The CDR3 loop spans 15 amino acids. Here the CDR3 reads CASNPLAGGYNEQFF. The CDR3 DNA sequence: TGTGCCAGTAACCCACTAGCGGGAGGCTACAATGAGCAGTTCTTC.

A note on this clonotype: A clone one base away is much larger, so this may be a read error. The J gene is TRBJ2-1, the V gene TRBV7-9, with D maybe TRBD1 (8 bases). V lost 1 base and J lost 6, with 25 bases in between. From germline, CDR1 is SEHNR and CDR2 FQNEAQ (reference sequence). This CDR3 contains 19 residues. The CDR3: CASSLDWGRTGTICNEQFF. DNA of the CDR3: TGTGCCAGCAGCTTAGATTGGGGACGGACAGGGACTATCTGCAATGAGCAGTTCTTC.

This clonotype appeared a single time. At one of its ends the junction is not consistent with the germline gene, which may arise from a read error. The chain is built from TRBV11-2 and TRBJ2-1; a weak D match, TRBD2 (6 bases). The germline gives CDR1 SGHAT, CDR2 FQNNGV. The CDR3 runs 13 residues. The CDR3 spells CAGSARLGNELFF. The CDR3 bases are TGTGCCGGCAGCGCCCGACTAGGCAATGAGCTCTTCTTC.

Concerning this clonotype itself: A read error is likely, as this CDR3 ends without the conserved phenylalanine or tryptophan. The rearrangement joins TRBV29-1 to TRBJ2-4; D call uncertain. The CDR3 is 14 amino acids. The germline CDR1 and CDR2 sequences are SQVTM and ANQGSEA. This CDR3 reads CSAIQWGAKNIQYL. The CDR3 DNA reads TGCAGTGCGATCCAATGGGGAGCCAAAAACATTCAGTACCTC.

About this clonotype: One end of the junction varies from germline; a read error may be responsible. V usage is TRBV11-2 and J usage is TRBJ2-2; maybe TRBD2 (5 bases). The CDR3 loop spans 15 amino acids. Germline CDR1 and CDR2: SGHAT and FQNNGV. The chain's CDR3 is CAISLGRLNTWELSF. CDR3 nucleotide sequence: TGTGCCATCAGCTTAGGGAGACTTAACACCTGGGAGCTGTCTTTT.